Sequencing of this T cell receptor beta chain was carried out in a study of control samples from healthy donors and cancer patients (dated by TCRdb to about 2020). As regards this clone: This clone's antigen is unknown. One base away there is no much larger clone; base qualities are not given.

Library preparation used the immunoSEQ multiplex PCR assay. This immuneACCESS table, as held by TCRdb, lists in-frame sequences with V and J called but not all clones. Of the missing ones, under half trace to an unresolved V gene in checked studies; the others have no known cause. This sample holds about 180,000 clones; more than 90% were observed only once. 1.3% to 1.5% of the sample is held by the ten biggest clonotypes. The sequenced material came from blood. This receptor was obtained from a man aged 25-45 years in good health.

The CDR3 sequence is CAWSVMGRGSAFF. The bases are TGTGCCTGGAGTGTAATGGGTAGGGGTTCGGCTTTCTTT. This chain joins TRBV30 to TRBJ1-1; TRBD1 is possibly the D segment (5 matching bases). V loses 0 bases of germline sequence and J loses 11 bases, and the interval between the two ends is 16 bases. In the germline V gene (reference sequence), CDR1 corresponds to GTSNPN and CDR2 to SVGIG. There are 13 amino acids in the CDR3, from cysteine to phenylalanine inclusive. CDR3 DNA only is kept here, 39 bases in frame from base 1.